Shown below are 27 T cell receptor beta chains from a single sample sequenced in a study of neurological immune-mediated disorders. MiXCR was run by TCRdb on the 5' RACE reads, yielding one entry per CDR3 protein. The sample holds 90,000 to 150,000 distinct CDR3 sequences, about 3.2% seen once. Sequenced material: PBMCs. The receptors originated from a woman in her twenties or thirties with multiple sclerosis.

This clonotype has at least ten counts. The chain links TRBV5-1 to TRBJ1-5; D is perhaps TRBD1 (5 bases). Germline lookup yields CDR1 SGHRS and CDR2 YFSETQ. The CDR3 has 14 residues. V lost 0 bases to trimming and J lost 4 bases, with 8 bases between them. In nucleotides, the CDR3 is TGCGCCAGCAGCTTGGGCGGGGGGAATCAGCCCCAGCATTTT. Translating it yields CASSLGGGNQPQHF.

Ten or more counts support this clonotype. The chain couples TRBV7-2 to TRBJ1-6; perhaps TRBD1 as D (6 bases). Germline V gene data show CDR1 as SGHTA and CDR2 as FQGNSA. This CDR3 spans 14 amino acids. Deletions cut 2 bases from V and 10 bases from J, with 12 bases between. The CDR3 coding sequence is TGTGCCAGCAGCTTAAATGGGGGACACTCACCCCTCCACTTT. Protein product: CASSLNGGHSPLHF. The complete variable domain, with remaining parts taken from reference TRBV7-2 and TRBJ1-6, reads GAGVSQSPSNKVTEKGKDVELRCDPISGHTALYWYRQSLGQGLEFLIYFQGNSAPDKSGLPSDRFSAERTGGSVSTLTIQRTQQEDSAVYLCASSLNGGHSPLHFGNGTRLTVT.

This clonotype was picked up a small number of times. The genes are TRBV7-6 and TRBJ2-1, with 8 bases that match TRBD2. The ends lost 1 base at V and 6 bases at J; junction bases unmatched: 8. Per the germline V gene, CDR1 is SGHVS and CDR2 is FNYEAQ. The length of the CDR3 is 16 residues. The CDR3 DNA reads as TGTGCCAGCAGCTTAGGGGGGCGGGAGGTGCTCAATGAGCAGTTCTTC. As protein: CASSLGGREVLNEQFF.

In its sample, this clonotype was seen many times. V is TRBV20-1 and J is TRBJ1-1; D is ambiguous. CDR3 size: 13 residues. Germline assignment: CDR1 DFQATT and CDR2 SNEGSKA (reference sequence). Trimming left V 0 bases short and J 4 bases short, with 9 bases between. The CDR3 sequence is CSARDLRLTEAFF. The DNA of the CDR3 is TGCAGTGCTAGAGATCTGCGGCTCACTGAAGCTTTCTTT.

This clonotype was recorded many times. The rearrangement uses TRBV20-1 and TRBJ1-2, with no clear D. Between the trimmed V and J ends, which lost 0 bases and 4 bases, there was a span of 9 bases. Germline V lookup: CDR1 DFQATT, CDR2 SNEGSKA (reference sequence). The CDR3 spans 13 residues. The CDR3 loop is CSAREIVFYGYTF. CDR3 DNA sequence: TGCAGTGCTAGAGAGATCGTATTCTATGGCTACACCTTC.

The chain joins TRBV30 to TRBJ1-2; TRBD1 matches at 7 bases. CDR3 length: 13 residues. Trimming removed 2 bases from V and 4 bases from J; junction bases left unmatched: 4. CDR1 is GTSNPN, CDR2 SVGIG, per germline (reference sequence). Here the CDR3 DNA reads TGTGCCTGGAGTCAACACAGGGGCTATGGCTACACCTTC. This gives the protein CAWSQHRGYGYTF.

This clonotype was detected a few times. This may stem from a read error, because a much larger clone lies one nucleotide away. This chain links TRBV20-1 with TRBJ2-7, with TRBD2 matching over 9 bases. This CDR3 has 14 amino acids. The germline CDR1 and CDR2 sequences are DFQATT and SNEGSKA (reference sequence). The ends lost 3 bases at V and 5 bases at J; junction bases unmatched: 8. The CDR3 spells CSARNSGSADEQYF. As DNA, the CDR3 is TGCAGTGCTAGGAATAGCGGGAGTGCCGACGAGCAGTACTTC.

This clonotype was counted ten times or more. The chain carries TRBV7-2 and TRBJ1-1; D remains unclear. Trimming stripped 3 bases from V and 0 bases from J, with 11 bases between. Germline assignment: CDR1 SGHTA and CDR2 FQGNSA. The CDR3 totals 15 residues. The CDR3 loop reads CASSFEGRVNTEAFF. CDR3 nucleotide sequence: TGTGCCAGCAGCTTCGAAGGGCGGGTGAACACTGAAGCTTTCTTT. Together with reference TRBV7-2 and TRBJ1-1, the CDR3 gives the full variable domain: GAGVSQSPSNKVTEKGKDVELRCDPISGHTALYWYRQSLGQGLEFLIYFQGNSAPDKSGLPSDRFSAERTGGSVSTLTIQRTQQEDSAVYLCASSFEGRVNTEAFFGQGTRLTVV.

This clonotype was detected many times. This chain uses TRBV6-1 with TRBJ1-2, with D perhaps matching TRBD1 (5 bases). V lost 6 bases and J 5 bases, leaving 19 bases between the germline ends. CDR1 MNHNS and CDR2 SASEGT come from the germline V gene. The CDR3 runs to 15 residues. The chain's CDR3 is CASRGDFFYAYGYTF. The CDR3 DNA reads as TGTGCCAGCAGGGGGGATTTCTTCTATGCTTATGGCTACACCTTC.

This clonotype was found many times. V usage is TRBV27 and J usage is TRBJ2-1, with TRBD1 as a possible D gene (6 bases). This CDR3 has 12 residues. The germline V and J ends were trimmed by 5 bases and 11 bases, with 13 bases remaining between them. The germline V gene encodes CDR1 MNHEY and CDR2 SMNVEV (reference sequence). Written as DNA, the CDR3 is TGTGCCAGCAGTGGAACAGGGTGGCAGCAGTTCTTC. It yields the protein CASSGTGWQQFF.

This clonotype was counted ten times or more. The CDR3 DNA follows: TGTGCCACCAGCAGAGGAAGGAGACTCCAAGAGACCCAGTACTTC. Amino acid sequence: CATSRGRRLQETQYF. The chain carries TRBV15 and TRBJ2-5; D gene ambiguous. CDR1 LNHNV and CDR2 YYDKDF come from the germline V gene (reference sequence). The length of the CDR3 is 15 residues. Trimming shortened V by 1 base and J by 1 base, and 10 bases separated the two germline ends.

Ten or more counts support this clonotype. The chain carries TRBV5-1 and TRBJ2-3; D is unresolved. V was trimmed by 3 bases and J by 2 bases, leaving 10 bases between them. Germline lookup yields CDR1 SGHRS and CDR2 YFSETQ. The CDR3 loop spans 14 amino acids. The CDR3 DNA follows: TGCGCCAGCAGCTCAGGACCAATCACAGATACGCAGTATTTT. Encoded protein: CASSSGPITDTQYF.

This clonotype was recorded many times. This chain's CDR3 is CASSQDRARSTGELFF. The CDR3 bases are TGCGCCAGCAGCCAAGATCGTGCGAGGTCCACCGGGGAGCTGTTTTTT. The V and J genes are TRBV4-3 and TRBJ2-2; no clear D. Germline CDR1 reads LGHNA; CDR2 reads YSLEER. Deletions cut 0 bases from V and 4 bases from J, with 12 bases between. This CDR3 is built from 16 residues.

This clonotype has a count of ten or more. This chain links TRBV7-9 with TRBJ2-1; D not certain. This CDR3 spans 11 amino acids. Germline lookup yields CDR1 SEHNR and CDR2 FQNEAQ (reference sequence). The ends were cut back, 5 bases at V and 5 bases at J, with 4 bases in the middle. The CDR3 region is CASSVNNEQFF. The CDR3, as DNA: TGTGCCAGCAGCGTGAACAATGAGCAGTTCTTC.

This clonotype was observed many times. The V call is TRBV7-2, the J call TRBJ2-7; 7 bases line up with TRBD1. The germline V gene encodes CDR1 SGHTA and CDR2 FQGNSA. The CDR3 spans 12 residues. The junction had 5 bases not matched to a gene; V was cut back by 4 bases and J by 8 bases. Written as DNA, the CDR3 is TGTGCCAGCAGCTCGGACAGGAGAAAGCAGTACTTC. Translating gives CASSSDRRKQYF.

The chain recombines TRBV18 with TRBJ2-5, with 8 positions matching TRBD1. The CDR3 is 16 residues long. Germline assignment: CDR1 KGHSH and CDR2 LQKENI. V lost 3 bases, J lost 1 base, and 7 bases stayed unmatched. The chain's CDR3 is CASSPTRTGSQETQYF. In nucleotides, the CDR3 is TGTGCCAGCTCACCCACTAGGACAGGGTCCCAAGAGACCCAGTACTTC.

There are many counts of this clonotype. A read error may produce the germline difference seen at one junction end. The chain links TRBV19 to TRBJ2-1; 8 positions match TRBD2. From germline, CDR1 is LNHDA and CDR2 SQIVND (reference sequence). The CDR3 is made up of 13 amino acids. The CDR3 DNA reads TGTGCCAGTAGTAGAACTAGCGGAGCCGGCCGCCTCTTC. As protein: CASSRTSGAGRLF.

V gene TRBV6-6 combines with J gene TRBJ1-5; D is undetermined. Germline V gene sequence: CDR1 MNHNY, CDR2 SVGAGI (reference sequence). CDR3 length equals 16 residues. Trimming pared 6 bases from V and 0 bases from J, leaving 15 bases between. CDR3 region: CASRNDGRHSNQPQHF. The CDR3 region has the DNA TGTGCCAGCAGAAATGACGGCAGACATAGCAATCAGCCCCAGCATTTT.

This clonotype occurred many times. The CDR3 DNA is TGTGCCAGCAGCTTGTCACCGGGACAGGGGGGGCCTGAAGCTTTCTTT. It is translated as CASSLSPGQGGPEAFF. The chain joins TRBV5-6 to TRBJ1-1, with 11 positions matching TRBD1. Germline CDR1 is SGHDT and CDR2 is YYEEEE. The length of the CDR3 is 16 residues. The trim removed 1 base at V and 6 bases at J, leaving 8 bases unmatched.

This clonotype was recorded many times. The V and J genes are TRBV7-9 and TRBJ2-1; D is unclear. Trimming pared 5 bases from V and 8 bases from J, leaving 7 bases between. CDR1 and CDR2 from the germline V gene are SEHNR and FQNEAQ (reference sequence). The CDR3 consists of 11 residues. The CDR3 is CASSPSYEQFF. DNA of the CDR3: TGTGCCAGCAGCCCAAGCTATGAGCAGTTCTTC. Using reference TRBV7-9 and TRBJ2-1 for the parts outside the CDR3, the full variable domain is DTGVSQNPRHKITKRGQNVTFRCDPISEHNRLYWYRQTLGQGPEFLTYFQNEAQLEKSRLLSDRFSAERPKGSFSTLEIQRTEQGDSAMYLCASSPSYEQFFGPGTRLTVL.

This clonotype was counted at least ten times. The chain has TRBV29-1 and TRBJ2-7; 7 bases match TRBD2. Losses at the gene ends were 5 bases for V and 2 bases for J; bases not matched to a gene: 9. The germline V gene has CDR1 SQVTM and CDR2 ANQGSEA. The CDR3 loop spans 14 amino acids. For the CDR3, the DNA is TGCAGCGTTCCCAGTGCGGGAGCAGCCTACGAGCAGTACTTC. It yields the protein CSVPSAGAAYEQYF.

There are many counts of this clonotype. V gene TRBV20-1 combines with J gene TRBJ2-3, with 7 bases aligning to TRBD1. J lost 3 bases, V lost 6 bases, and 9 bases had no gene match. In germline, CDR1 is DFQATT, CDR2 SNEGSKA (reference sequence). The CDR3 runs 14 residues. The CDR3 nucleotides are TGCAGTGCCCAGGACAGGACTGAGACAGATACGCAGTATTTT. As protein: CSAQDRTETDTQYF.

This clonotype was counted many times. The chain is built from TRBV3-1 and TRBJ2-1, with D maybe TRBD2 (6 bases). Deletions cut 6 bases from V and 8 bases from J, with 14 bases between. Per germline, CDR1 LGHDT and CDR2 YNNKEL (reference sequence). The CDR3 loop spans 13 amino acids. The CDR3 loop reads CASSQRLVYEQFF. In DNA, the CDR3 is TGTGCCAGCAGTCAGAGACTAGTCTATGAGCAGTTCTTC.

This clonotype has ten or more counts. The gene calls are TRBV20-1 and TRBJ2-2; D gene unclear. The CDR3 runs to 13 residues. Looked up from germline, CDR1 is DFQATT and CDR2 is SNEGSKA (reference sequence). Between the trimmed V and J ends, which lost 1 base and 7 bases, there was a span of 10 bases. CDR3 sequence (DNA): TGCAGTGCTAGAGGAGTAGGTCTCGGGGAGCTGTTTTTT. Its translation is CSARGVGLGELFF.

This clonotype was observed a handful of times. This sequence joins TRBV24-1 and TRBJ2-3; 11 bases map to TRBD2. Trimming cost V 11 bases and J 2 bases; bases outside gene matches: 2. The CDR3 extends over 13 amino acids. Per the germline V gene, CDR1 is KGHDR and CDR2 is SFDVKD. The CDR3: CASSGRATDTQYF. CDR3 DNA: TGTGCCAGTAGCGGGAGGGCCACAGATACGCAGTATTTT.

This clonotype showed up many times. J is TRBJ1-1 and V is TRBV12-3 or TRBV12-4; D remains ambiguous. V lost 7 bases and J lost 4, with 19 bases in between. The CDR3 consists of 15 residues. The CDR3 DNA is TGTGCCAGCATAAATCCGGGGATATTTTCCACTGAAGCTTTCTTT. This gives the protein CASINPGIFSTEAFF.

This clonotype was seen repeatedly, ten times or more. The gene calls are TRBV20-1 and TRBJ2-1, with 9 bases fitting TRBD2. J was trimmed by 6 bases and V by 5 bases; bases with no gene match: 8. The germline CDR1 and CDR2 sequences are DFQATT and SNEGSKA (reference sequence). The CDR3 consists of 14 residues. The CDR3 reads CSAPLSGSGNEQFF. CDR3 DNA sequence: TGCAGTGCTCCCCTTAGCGGGAGCGGCAATGAGCAGTTCTTC.